The 31 T cell receptor beta chains below come from one sample, sequenced in a study of T cell repertoires in cytomegalovirus infection. These receptors lack a known antigen. TCRdb called the reads again in MiXCR, with one record for every CDR3 protein. The sample includes roughly 860,000 distinct CDR3 sequences, approximately 32% seen only once; the top ten take around an eighth. Sequenced material: cultured CD8+ T cells from PBMCs, taken from culture after CMV antigen stimulation. All receptors come from a human donor in good health (CMV status not recorded). Some clones in this sample may be carry-over from other donors' samples.

In regard to this clonotype: Its ends do not fully match the called genes, so a read error is possible. This sequence joins TRBV6-6 and TRBJ1-2, with D possibly matching TRBD1 (5 bases). The length of the CDR3 is 20 residues. Germline loops: CDR1 MNHNY, CDR2 SVGAGI (reference sequence). CDR3 sequence reads: CASSYSSGEGVLKGEYGYTF. CDR3 in DNA: TGTGCCAGCAGTTACTCTTCAGGAGAGGGAGTTTTAAAAGGGGAGTATGGCTACACCTTT.

The J gene is TRBJ1-2, the V gene TRBV7-9, with D tentatively TRBD1 (5 bases). The CDR3 spans 17 residues. V lost 3 bases and J 6 bases, leaving 23 bases between the germline ends. Per germline, CDR1 SEHNR and CDR2 FQNEAQ (reference sequence). This CDR3 is CASSFSNRDSRENGYTF. The CDR3 DNA reads as TGTGCCAGCAGCTTCTCCAACCGGGACTCCAGGGAGAATGGCTACACCTTC.

This sequence joins TRBV19 and TRBJ2-3; maybe TRBD1 (7 bases). V lost 7 bases, J lost 6 bases, and 20 bases lay in between. The CDR3 extends over 15 amino acids. Germline-derived CDR1 and CDR2 are LNHDA and SQIVND (reference sequence). CDR3 region: CASTIRDRRGDTQYF. The CDR3, as DNA: TGTGCCAGTACCATCCGGGACAGACGGGGGGATACGCAGTATTTT.

The chain couples TRBV7-4 to TRBJ2-1, with TRBD2 as a possible D gene (6 bases). The CDR3 is 15 residues long. Trimming shortened V by 3 bases and J by 10 bases, and 19 bases separated the two germline ends. Germline V gene sequence: CDR1 SGHVT, CDR2 SQSDAQ. CDR3 coding DNA: TGTGCCAGCAGCTTTCCCGGACTACGTACAATGGAGCAGTTCTTC. Protein product: CASSFPGLRTMEQFF.

This clonotype turned up a few times. The V and J genes are TRBV12-3 or TRBV12-4 and TRBJ2-7, with 8 positions matching TRBD2. There are 14 residues in the CDR3. V lost 5 bases, J lost 7 bases, and 10 bases stayed unmatched. CDR3 in DNA: TGTGCCAGCAGTCAACAGCGGGGGCGGAGGGAGCAGTACTTC. This sequence encodes CASSQQRGRREQYF.

J is TRBJ2-3 and V is TRBV7-9; D might be TRBD2 (5 bases). V lost 2 bases to trimming and J lost 0 bases, with 12 bases between them. CDR1 is SEHNR and CDR2 is FQNEAQ in the germline V gene (reference sequence). The length of the CDR3 is 16 residues. The CDR3 DNA follows: TGTGCCAGCAGCTTATCGGACTTCCCTAGCACAGATACGCAGTATTTT. This gives the protein CASSLSDFPSTDTQYF.

This chain connects TRBV7-9 to TRBJ2-2, with D perhaps TRBD1 or TRBD2 (5 bases each). Germline lookup yields CDR1 SEHNR and CDR2 FQNEAQ (reference sequence). Trimming shortened V by 5 bases and J by 8 bases, and 15 bases separated the two germline ends. The CDR3 loop spans 14 amino acids. The CDR3 region is CASSVVGDVGELFF. Here the CDR3 DNA reads TGTGCCAGCAGCGTCGTAGGGGACGTGGGGGAGCTGTTTTTT.

This chain connects TRBV28 to TRBJ2-5; D might be TRBD1 or TRBD2, each matching 5 bases. The germline V gene encodes CDR1 MDHEN and CDR2 SYDVKM. Between the trimmed V and J ends, which lost 0 bases and 5 bases, there was a span of 13 bases. This CDR3 is built from 15 residues. The DNA of the CDR3 is TGTGCCAGCAGTTTATGGGAAAAGGGGACGGAGACCCAGTACTTC. As protein: CASSLWEKGTETQYF.

This rearrangement joins TRBV7-6 to TRBJ2-1; a possible D gene is TRBD1 (6 bases). With 4 bases removed from V and 7 bases from J, the gap between germline ends came to 11 bases. This CDR3 comprises 13 residues. The germline CDR1 and CDR2 sequences are SGHVS and FNYEAQ. The CDR3 protein is CASSSGVGNEQFF. The CDR3 nucleotides read TGTGCCAGCAGCTCAGGGGTGGGAAATGAGCAGTTCTTC.

The rearrangement joins TRBV15 to TRBJ2-1; D gene ambiguous. The CDR3 consists of 13 residues. The V gene lost 0 bases and the J gene lost 9 bases, with 9 bases spanning the gap. The germline gives CDR1 LNHNV, CDR2 YYDKDF (reference sequence). CDR3 nucleotide sequence: TGTGCCACCAGCAGAGATCGAGGTGGTGAGCAGTTCTTC. Translating gives CATSRDRGGEQFF.

The chain carries TRBV7-6 and TRBJ2-7; 8 nucleotides agree with TRBD2. The CDR3 totals 15 residues. With V trimmed by 5 bases and J by 0 bases, 6 bases remained unmatched. Per germline, CDR1 SGHVS and CDR2 FNYEAQ. CDR3 nucleotides: TGTGCCAGCAGCCGTAGCGGGACCCCCTCCTACGAGCAGTACTTC. Its translation: CASSRSGTPSYEQYF.

The rearrangement joins TRBV6-2 or TRBV6-3 to TRBJ2-1; 9 bases line up with TRBD1. CDR3 length: 16 amino acids. V lost 1 base to trimming and J lost 8 bases; unmatched junction nucleotides: 9. In germline, CDR1 is MNHEY, CDR2 SVGEGT. CDR3 protein: CASSYYGQGYSDEQFF. CDR3 in DNA: TGTGCCAGCAGTTACTATGGACAGGGGTATTCGGATGAGCAGTTCTTC.

The V gene is TRBV5-1, the J gene TRBJ2-1, with no clear D. Germline-derived CDR1 and CDR2 are SGHRS and YFSETQ. This CDR3 has 18 amino acids. V dropped 3 bases and J dropped 0 bases, with 19 bases sitting between them. For the CDR3, the DNA is TGCGCCAGCAGCTCCCTGTGGGCGGAAGTGCTCTCCTACAATGAGCAGTTCTTC. This gives the protein CASSSLWAEVLSYNEQFF.

V and J are TRBV6-5 and TRBJ2-5; D ambiguous. V lost 9 bases, J lost 5 bases, and 22 bases lay in between. Germline lookup yields CDR1 MNHEY and CDR2 SVGAGI. CDR3 length: 15 residues. The CDR3 reads CASSQSVFQQETQYF. The DNA of the CDR3 is TGTGCCAGTAGTCAATCGGTGTTTCAGCAGGAGACCCAGTACTTC.

This clonotype was found a few times. J is TRBJ1-2 and V is TRBV4-1, with 7 bases aligning to TRBD1. The CDR3 loop spans 15 amino acids. V lost 3 bases, J lost 8 bases, and 12 bases stayed unmatched. Germline V lookup: CDR1 MGHRA, CDR2 YSYEKL. CDR3 region: CASSHLDGTVSGYTF. The CDR3 DNA reads TGCGCCAGCAGCCACCTCGACGGGACAGTGAGCGGCTACACCTTC.

In the case of this clonotype: One end of the junction is discordant with germline, which a read error may explain. CDR3: CTSRLGGMNTEAFF. CDR3 DNA sequence: TGTACCAGCAGGCTAGGGGGCATGAACACTGAAGCTTTCTTT. The chain employs TRBV6-2 or TRBV6-3 and TRBJ1-1; 7 bases fit TRBD1. The CDR3 length is 14 residues. Looked up from germline, CDR1 is MNHEY and CDR2 is SVGEGT.

This chain connects TRBV27 to TRBJ1-2; TRBD1 is a possible D gene (5 bases). CDR1 and CDR2 (germline): MNHEY, SMNVEV (reference sequence). V lost 5 bases to trimming and J lost 7 bases, with 14 bases between them. There are 13 residues in the CDR3. CDR3 sequence (DNA): TGTGCCAGCAGTCCCGGGACTCCTACTGGCTACACCTTC. It codes for CASSPGTPTGYTF.

The chain joins TRBV19 to TRBJ1-4, with D hard to call. Trimming left V 2 bases short and J 4 bases short, with 17 bases between. The CDR3 extends over 17 amino acids. CDR1 and CDR2 from the germline V gene are LNHDA and SQIVND (reference sequence). The CDR3 sequence: CASSISHRAAFNEKLFF. In DNA form, the CDR3 reads TGTGCCAGTAGTATAAGTCATCGGGCGGCTTTTAATGAAAAACTGTTTTTT.

V gene TRBV29-1 combines with J gene TRBJ1-2, with D tentatively TRBD1 (6 bases). There are 14 residues in the CDR3. Trimming stripped 0 bases from V and 8 bases from J, with 16 bases between. CDR1 is SQVTM, CDR2 ANQGSEA, per germline. CDR3 sequence (DNA): TGCAGCGTTGAAGATACGGGGAACGGGGGCGGCTACACCTTC. Translated: CSVEDTGNGGGYTF.

Notes on this clonotype: It is likely a read error, because the conserved phenylalanine at the end of the CDR3 is missing. This chain joins TRBV6-6 and TRBJ2-5; 9 nucleotides match TRBD1. Looked up from germline, CDR1 is MNHNY and CDR2 is SVGAGI (reference sequence). The CDR3 contains 15 residues. Germline trimming cut 2 bases from V and 5 bases from J; bases unmatched to any gene: 6. CDR3 amino acids: CASSYRDRGMETQYY. Here the CDR3 DNA reads TGTGCCAGCAGTTACCGCGACAGGGGGATGGAGACCCAGTACTAC.

This clonotype was seen only a few times. The V call is TRBV7-9, the J call TRBJ1-5; possibly TRBD1 for D (5 bases). Trimming shortened V by 6 bases and J by 3 bases, and 12 bases separated the two germline ends. CDR1 SEHNR and CDR2 FQNEAQ come from the germline V gene (reference sequence). CDR3 length: 14 amino acids. CDR3 residues: CASRASGPNQPQHF. CDR3 DNA: TGTGCCAGCAGAGCCTCGGGGCCCAATCAGCCCCAGCATTTT.

This clonotype was counted between two and nine times. The J gene is TRBJ1-1, the V gene TRBV6-2 or TRBV6-3, with D uncertain. The CDR3 is 15 amino acids. The V gene lost 2 bases and the J gene lost 3 bases, with 13 bases spanning the gap. CDR1 is MNHEY, CDR2 SVGEGT, per germline. The CDR3 reads CASSYPSDIHTEAFF. CDR3 DNA sequence: TGTGCCAGCAGTTACCCTTCCGACATCCACACTGAAGCTTTCTTT.

V and J are TRBV4-1 and TRBJ2-7; D is unclear. The V and J ends lost 3 bases and 2 bases respectively, with 11 bases between them. The CDR3 length is 14 residues. Per germline, CDR1 MGHRA and CDR2 YSYEKL. The CDR3 reads CASSQAGSTYEQYF. CDR3 DNA: TGCGCCAGCAGCCAGGCCGGGTCTACCTACGAGCAGTACTTC.

The J gene is TRBJ2-2, the V gene TRBV7-6, with TRBD2 matching over 7 bases. Losses at the gene ends were 5 bases for V and 4 bases for J; bases not matched to a gene: 7. The germline CDR1 and CDR2 sequences are SGHVS and FNYEAQ. CDR3 length: 15 amino acids. The CDR3 DNA is TGTGCCAGCAGCCCTGGGCGGGGGAGCACCGGGGAGCTGTTTTTT. Protein sequence: CASSPGRGSTGELFF.

As regards this clonotype: An end of the junction does not agree with germline; a read error may underlie this. The V call is TRBV10-3, the J call TRBJ2-7; 8 nucleotides match TRBD1. CDR3 length equals 12 residues. Germline loops: CDR1 ENHRY, CDR2 SYGVKD. The CDR3 sequence is CAISEPDRDRHF. The CDR3 bases are TGTGCCATCAGTGAGCCGGACAGGGATCGACACTTC.

V and J are TRBV19 and TRBJ2-1, with a tentative D call TRBD2 (5 bases). The CDR3 sequence is 16 residues long. Trimming cost V 6 bases and J 4 bases, with 19 bases left between them. Germline lookup yields CDR1 LNHDA and CDR2 SQIVND (reference sequence). The CDR3 DNA follows: TGTGCCAGTAGCCTACACCTGGCGGGCTTGTACAATGAGCAGTTCTTC. It specifies CASSLHLAGLYNEQFF.

Points on this clonotype: Relative to the germline gene, one junction end is altered; a read error may explain this. The chain carries TRBV9 and TRBJ1-5; D may be TRBD1 (6 bases). CDR3 size: 15 residues. The germline gives CDR1 SGDLS, CDR2 YYNGEE. Written as DNA, the CDR3 is TGTGCCATCAGCGTAGGGGGAGGGATCAATCAGCCCCAGCATTTT. Its protein is CAISVGGGINQPQHF.

This clonotype was recorded a few times. The chain employs TRBV7-3 and TRBJ2-6; 9 nucleotides match TRBD1. The CDR3 covers 18 residues. The junction had 7 bases not matched to a gene; V was cut back by 3 bases and J by 1 base. CDR1 is SGHTA and CDR2 is FQGTGA in the germline V gene. In nucleotides, the CDR3 is TGTGCCAGCAGCTTGACAGGGGGTAGAAAATCTGGGGCCAACGTCCTGACTTTC. Translating gives CASSLTGGRKSGANVLTF.

In its sample, this clonotype was seen a few times. The chain carries TRBV7-9 and TRBJ2-1; a possible D gene is TRBD2 (6 bases). The V and J ends lost 5 bases and 5 bases respectively, with 10 bases between them. The germline CDR1 and CDR2 sequences are SEHNR and FQNEAQ (reference sequence). This CDR3 has 13 residues. The CDR3 DNA follows: TGTGCCAGCAGCGCCGGGACTCACAATGAGCAGTTCTTC. This gives the protein CASSAGTHNEQFF.

This clonotype showed up just a few times. The CDR3 spells CASSNRDRPYEQYF. The CDR3 nucleotides are TGTGCCAGCAGCAACCGGGACAGACCCTACGAGCAGTACTTC. The V and J genes are TRBV14 and TRBJ2-7; 7 nucleotides agree with TRBD1. This CDR3 region has 14 residues. The V and J ends lost 5 bases and 2 bases, in that order; junction bases with no gene match: 6. Per germline, CDR1 SGHDN and CDR2 FVKESK.

The V and J genes are TRBV27 and TRBJ2-2; perhaps TRBD1 as D (6 bases). CDR3 length equals 14 residues. V lost 6 bases and J 0 bases, leaving 8 bases between the germline ends. Germline loops: CDR1 MNHEY, CDR2 SMNVEV (reference sequence). CDR3 amino acids: CASRGQPNTGELFF. CDR3 in DNA: TGTGCCAGCAGAGGACAGCCGAACACCGGGGAGCTGTTTTTT.